The 8 T cell receptor beta chains listed next were all sequenced from one sample in a study of CD8+ T cells in alopecia areata. Treatment in this sample: oral pan-JAK inhibitor, 5-10 mg twice daily. RNA, once extracted, was reverse transcribed into cDNA for use as the sequencing template. Produced via immunoSEQ multiplex PCR; TCRdb's table is partial and in-frame only. The sample consists of about 210,000 clones, more than 30% of them appearing once. Specimen: CD4+ T cells sorted from blood, collected at approximately week 34, from a patient treated with tofacitinib. These receptors were taken from a human donor with alopecia areata.

A few counts support this clone. The V gene is TRBV4-2, the J gene TRBJ2-7; 7 bases are a match to TRBD1. Germline trimming cut 8 bases from V and 2 bases from J; bases unmatched to any gene: 6. Germline values: CDR1 LGHNA, CDR2 YNFKEQ. The CDR3 sequence is 13 residues long. The CDR3 nucleotides read TGTGCCAGCTCCGGGACAGATACCTACGAGCAGTACTTC. This gives the protein CASSGTDTYEQYF.

V and J are TRBV4-1 and TRBJ2-5; D uncertain. The CDR3 has 13 amino acids. From germline, CDR1 is MGHRA and CDR2 YSYEKL. V was cut by 8 bases and J by 5 bases, with 15 bases left in between. The CDR3 coding sequence is TGCGCCAGCCAACCGGGTGTGGGTGAGACCCAGTACTTC. As protein: CASQPGVGETQYF.

The chain is built from TRBV5-1 and TRBJ1-1, with D uncertain. Trimming removed 3 bases at V and 2 bases at J, with 11 bases between. The CDR3 extends over 14 amino acids. Germline V gene lookup returns CDR1 SGHRS and CDR2 YFSETQ. The chain's CDR3 is CASSSGPSNTEAFF. The CDR3 DNA sequence: TGCGCCAGCAGCTCCGGACCCTCTAACACTGAAGCTTTCTTT.

In this sample, this clone turned up once. One end of the junction fails to match germline, which may point to a read error. The J gene is TRBJ1-2, the V gene TRBV19, with a possible D match to TRBD1 (6 bases). This CDR3 spans 15 amino acids. Germline loops: CDR1 LNHDA, CDR2 SQIVND (reference sequence). This CDR3 is CASSRVTGSVYDYTF. As DNA, the CDR3 is TGTGCCAGTAGTAGGGTCACAGGGTCCGTCTATGACTACACCTTC. The variable domain in full, with the rest retrieved from reference TRBV19 and TRBJ1-2, is DGGITQSPKYLFRKEGQNVTLSCEQNLNHDAMYWYRQDPGQGLRLIYYSQIVNDFQKGDIAEGYSVSREKKESFPLTVTSAQKNPTAFYLCASSRVTGSVYDYTFGSGTRLTVV.

This rearrangement joins TRBV5-4 to TRBJ1-5; TRBD1 agrees at 7 bases. CDR1 SGHNT and CDR2 YYREEE come from the germline V gene (reference sequence). The CDR3 is 14 amino acids. J lost 4 bases, V lost 4 bases, and 5 bases had no gene match. The DNA of the CDR3 is TGTGCCAGCAGCATAGACAGGGCGAATCAGCCCCAGCATTTT. This sequence encodes CASSIDRANQPQHF. The full variable domain, in which reference TRBV5-4 and TRBJ1-5 provide the parts outside the CDR3, is ETGVTQSPTHLIKTRGQQVTLRCSSQSGHNTVSWYQQALGQGPQFIFQYYREEENGRGNFPPRFSGLQFPNYSSELNVNALELDDSALYLCASSIDRANQPQHFGDGTRLSIL.

The V call is TRBV6-6, the J call TRBJ1-1; tentative D call: TRBD1 (6 bases). V gave up 0 bases and J gave up 4 bases, with 9 bases separating them. The CDR3 has 14 residues. The germline V gene has CDR1 MNHNY and CDR2 SVGAGI (reference sequence). CDR3 coding DNA: TGTGCCAGCAGTTACTCGGAGGGGGGCACTGAAGCTTTCTTT. It is translated as CASSYSEGGTEAFF.

The chain uses TRBV30 and TRBJ2-1, with TRBD2 identical over 8 bases. The CDR3 loop spans 13 amino acids. CDR1 and CDR2 (germline): GTSNPN, SVGIG (reference sequence). V lost 5 bases, J lost 4 bases, and 4 bases stayed unmatched. CDR3 loop: CAWHSGGYNEQFF. Written as DNA, the CDR3 is TGTGCCTGGCACAGCGGGGGTTACAATGAGCAGTTCTTC.

This clone occurred a few times. This chain connects TRBV29-1 to TRBJ2-3, with 7 bases lining up with TRBD1. V gave up 7 bases and J gave up 1 base; unmatched junction bases: 23. The CDR3 length is 19 residues. In germline, CDR1 is SQVTM, CDR2 ANQGSEA. CDR3: CSAGGLAAGGNYRTDTQYF. The CDR3 DNA reads as TGCAGCGCTGGCGGTCTGGCGGCAGGGGGAAATTATCGCACAGATACGCAGTATTTT.